This paragraph covers one T cell receptor beta chain sequence. V was pared by 0 bases and J by 3 bases, with 17 bases between. The CDR3 is 17 residues long. Germline V CDR1 and CDR2: LGHDT, YNNKEL (reference sequence). Method: immunoSEQ multiplex PCR; TCRdb's copy keeps in-frame clones and lacks some. Of some 120,000 clones in the sample, around 92% are singletons; the top ten hold approximately 3.1%. These data come from a study of T cell responses to AZD1222 COVID-19 vaccine. The specimen was peripheral blood, collected on day 0 of AZD1222 vaccination. The sequence was obtained from an adult in good health. The J gene is TRBJ1-2, the V gene TRBV3-1 (or the pseudogene TRBV3-2); D is perhaps TRBD1 (5 bases). The DNA for the CDR3 is TGTGCCAGCAGCCAAGATAAGGAAGGGGAAGGGGACTATGGCTACACCTTC. Translating it yields CASSQDKEGEGDYGYTF.